The 23 T cell receptor beta chains given below trace back to one sample, sequenced in a study of beta chain features in type 1 diabetes. Sequencing targeted expressed TCRB transcripts, as all isolated RNA had been reverse transcribed. Data came from immunoSEQ multiplex PCR; TCRdb stores just in-frame clones and leaves some out. The sample comprises about 150,000 clones, roughly 9% of which are singletons, and 0.7% rests with the top ten. The antigens of these receptors remain unknown. Study-level points and caveats: For Type 1 diabetes patients, all four CD4+ subsets carried TCRB CDR3s that were moderately but significantly shorter.

Sequencing input: central memory CD4+ T cells from blood. The receptors shown here come from a woman in her 30s with type 1 diabetes.

There are a few counts of this clone. V gene TRBV6-6 combines with J gene TRBJ2-1; 7 bases map to TRBD1. In germline, CDR1 is MNHNY, CDR2 SVGAGI (reference sequence). Trimming took 5 bases from V and 8 from J; bases not matched to a gene: 15. This CDR3 has 16 amino acids. This CDR3 is CASSIRQGSGRDEQFF. CDR3 nucleotides: TGTGCCAGCAGTATCCGACAGGGATCGGGACGGGATGAGCAGTTCTTC.

The rearrangement links TRBV10-3 to TRBJ2-1, with D perhaps matching TRBD1 (6 bases). Germline lookup yields CDR1 ENHRY and CDR2 SYGVKD. The CDR3 contains 12 residues. Trimming took 6 bases from V and 6 from J, leaving 9 bases between them. The CDR3 coding sequence is TGTGCCATCAGACAGGGCGGCAATGAGCAGTTCTTC. Translating gives CAIRQGGNEQFF.

This chain joins TRBV5-1 and TRBJ2-7; 7 bases map to TRBD1. Trimming at V came to 4 bases and at J to 6 bases, leaving 10 bases not matched to a gene. Germline V gives CDR1 SGHRS, CDR2 YFSETQ. CDR3 length equals 14 residues. The DNA for the CDR3 is TGCGCCAGCAGCCCTCGGGACAGTTTTTCCGAGCAGTACTTC. Translating it yields CASSPRDSFSEQYF.

This clone showed up just a few times. The chain recombines TRBV6-6 with TRBJ2-5; 9 nucleotides line up with TRBD1. Unmatched junction bases numbered 6, after V lost 2 bases and J lost 5 bases. The CDR3 totals 15 residues. CDR1 is MNHNY, CDR2 SVGAGI, per germline (reference sequence). Here the CDR3 reads CASSYPGTGTETQYF. CDR3 bases: TGTGCCAGCAGTTACCCCGGGACAGGGACTGAGACCCAGTACTTC.

The chain has TRBV19 and TRBJ2-3; TRBD2 aligns across 11 bases. This CDR3 has 15 amino acids. V shed 6 bases and J 3 bases; nucleotides not matched to a gene: 5. CDR1 and CDR2 from the germline V gene are LNHDA and SQIVND (reference sequence). Here the CDR3 reads CASSPRTSGTDTQYF. CDR3 in DNA: TGTGCCAGTAGCCCCCGGACTAGCGGGACAGATACGCAGTATTTT.

In the case of this clone: At the DNA level, this CDR3 is encoded by other sequences in the same sample as well. The gene calls are TRBV18 and TRBJ1-2, with 12 bases lining up with TRBD1. Germline CDR1 is KGHSH and CDR2 is LQKENI. This CDR3 spans 15 amino acids. Trimming removed 3 bases from V and 3 bases from J; junction bases left unmatched: 2. The CDR3 bases are TGTGCCAGCTCACCGGGGACAGGGGGCGACTATGGCTACACCTTC. Translation: CASSPGTGGDYGYTF. The complete variable domain, with remaining parts taken from reference TRBV18 and TRBJ1-2, reads NAGVMQNPRHLVRRRGQEARLRCSPMKGHSHVYWYRQLPEEGLKFMVYLQKENIIDESGMPKERFSAEFPKEGPSILRIQQVVRGDSAAYFCASSPGTGGDYGYTFGSGTRLTVV.

This clone has a handful of counts. This chain links TRBV5-1 with TRBJ1-2; TRBD1 agrees at 10 bases. This CDR3 is 13 amino acids long. The germline V gene has CDR1 SGHRS and CDR2 YFSETQ. V was clipped by 0 bases and J by 13 bases; unmatched bases: 6. CDR3 in amino acids: CASSLGQGAVCTF. The CDR3 nucleotides read TGCGCCAGCAGCTTGGGACAGGGGGCGGTTTGCACCTTC.

The chain joins TRBV4-1 to TRBJ1-2, with no clear D. Germline assignment: CDR1 MGHRA and CDR2 YSYEKL. V shed 4 bases and J shed 3 bases, with 12 bases lying between them. This CDR3 region has 14 residues. As DNA, the CDR3 is TGCGCCAGCAGCCGAGAGGTGTCAGACTATGGCTACACCTTC. Translated, it gives CASSREVSDYGYTF.

This clone was observed many times. The same CDR3 arises from other DNA sequences in this sample as well. The chain is built from TRBV4-1 and TRBJ2-5, with D unclear. V lost 1 base and J 4 bases, leaving 4 bases between the germline ends. This CDR3 region has 12 residues. Germline V gene data show CDR1 as MGHRA and CDR2 as YSYEKL. CDR3 amino acids: CASSQGGETQYF. DNA for the CDR3: TGCGCCAGCAGCCAAGGCGGAGAGACCCAGTACTTC.

The sample holds a few counts of this clone. The genes are TRBV2 and TRBJ2-6, with D possibly being TRBD2 (6 bases). Germline CDR1 and CDR2: SNHLY and FYNNEI. The CDR3 runs to 16 residues. V lost 6 bases to trimming and J lost 0 bases, with 12 bases between them. In nucleotides, the CDR3 is TGTGCCAGCAGCCAGGGACTGTACTCTGGGGCCAACGTCCTGACTTTC. This gives the protein CASSQGLYSGANVLTF.

The chain links TRBV6-5 to TRBJ2-7; the match to TRBD1 covers 8 bases. This CDR3 has 14 residues. The ends lost 5 bases at V and 7 bases at J; junction bases unmatched: 10. The V gene's germline CDR1 is MNHEY and CDR2 SVGAGI. The DNA of the CDR3 is TGTGCCAGCAGTGACCCCAGGGGGCTGAGGGAGCAGTACTTC. It encodes CASSDPRGLREQYF.

This clone showed up just a few times. The chain has TRBV4-1 and TRBJ2-3, with D uncertain. Germline values: CDR1 MGHRA, CDR2 YSYEKL. The ends were cut back, 0 bases at V and 1 base at J, with 5 bases in the middle. The CDR3 is 14 residues long. This CDR3 reads CASSQELRTDTQYF. The CDR3 bases are TGCGCCAGCAGCCAAGAGCTACGCACAGATACGCAGTATTTT.

This chain links TRBV4-2 with TRBJ2-1, with 9 nucleotides matching TRBD2. The CDR3 totals 17 residues. V shed 1 base, J shed 5 bases, and the junction held 9 bases outside the gene matches. Germline V gives CDR1 LGHNA, CDR2 YNFKEQ. CDR3 DNA: TGTGCCAGCAGCCAAGCCCCCGCGACTAGCGGAAACAATGAGCAGTTCTTC. This sequence encodes CASSQAPATSGNNEQFF.

The V and J genes are TRBV23-1 and TRBJ2-1; 11 nucleotides match TRBD2. TRBV23-1 is an open reading frame whose function is uncertain. This CDR3 contains 16 residues. V dropped 0 bases and J dropped 9; count of bases not matched to a gene: 7. CDR3 nucleotide sequence: TGCGCCAGCAGTCAATCGCCTAGCGGGAGGTTCGGTGAGCAGTTCTTC. Amino acid sequence: CASSQSPSGRFGEQFF.

The table lists this clone with a few counts. The chain links TRBV5-1 to TRBJ2-7, with TRBD1 as a possible D gene (5 bases). Germline V gene sequence: CDR1 SGHRS, CDR2 YFSETQ. The CDR3 runs 12 residues. V dropped 3 bases and J dropped 5 bases, with 9 bases sitting between them. The CDR3 DNA reads as TGCGCCAGCAGCTCCAGGGATGACGAGCAGTACTTC. Its translation: CASSSRDDEQYF.

This clone was recorded a few times. V and J are TRBV29-1 and TRBJ2-3; TRBD2 matches 10 bases. The CDR3 loop spans 15 amino acids. Germline V lookup: CDR1 SQVTM, CDR2 ANQGSEA. With 2 bases clipped from V and 4 bases from J, the junction kept 6 bases outside the gene matches. CDR3 in DNA: TGCAGCGTTGAAACTCAGCGGGAGGGCCCAGATACGCAGTATTTT. Protein sequence: CSVETQREGPDTQYF.

This clone was found a few times. The chain uses TRBV30 and TRBJ2-5; 8 nucleotides match TRBD2. V was clipped by 3 bases and J by 5 bases; unmatched bases: 5. Germline values: CDR1 GTSNPN, CDR2 SVGIG (reference sequence). The CDR3 runs 13 residues. This CDR3 reads CAWSGRALETQYF. The DNA of the CDR3 is TGTGCCTGGAGCGGGAGGGCCTTGGAGACCCAGTACTTC.

This clone has more than one count but fewer than ten. This sequence joins TRBV11-3 and TRBJ2-1; a weak D match, TRBD2 (5 bases). This CDR3 contains 15 residues. Looked up from germline, CDR1 is SGHNT and CDR2 is YENEEA. The ends were cut back, 3 bases at V and 3 bases at J, with 12 bases in the middle. This CDR3 reads CASSFLSGYYNEQFF. The CDR3 DNA sequence: TGTGCCAGCAGCTTTTTAAGCGGATACTACAATGAGCAGTTCTTC. The complete variable domain, with remaining parts taken from reference TRBV11-3 and TRBJ2-1, reads EAGVVQSPRYKIIEKKQPVAFWCNPISGHNTLYWYLQNLGQGPELLIRYENEEAVDDSQLPKDRFSAERLKGVDSTLKIQPAELGDSAVYLCASSFLSGYYNEQFFGPGTRLTVL.

This clone was seen only a few times. The rearrangement links TRBV10-3 to TRBJ2-3; perhaps TRBD2 as D (6 bases). CDR3 length: 12 residues. V was pared by 10 bases and J by 2 bases, with 10 bases between. Germline-derived CDR1 and CDR2 are ENHRY and SYGVKD. CDR3 loop: CATSETTDTQYF. DNA for the CDR3: TGTGCCACTAGCGAAACCACAGATACGCAGTATTTT.

The chain is built from TRBV7-9 and TRBJ2-2; D not resolved. V was pared by 5 bases and J by 6 bases, with 10 bases between. The germline V gene has CDR1 SEHNR and CDR2 FQNEAQ (reference sequence). This CDR3 comprises 13 residues. CDR3 DNA sequence: TGTGCCAGCAGCCGCCCCTCAGCCGGGGAGCTGTTTTTT. Translated: CASSRPSAGELFF.

The chain joins TRBV2 to TRBJ1-2; TRBD1 aligns across 9 bases. The V gene end was trimmed by 4 bases and the J gene end by 4 bases; junction bases not matched to a gene: 4. Germline lookup yields CDR1 SNHLY and CDR2 FYNNEI. CDR3 length equals 14 residues. CDR3 in DNA: TGTGCCAGCAGTGCTAAGGACAGGGGCTATGGCTACACCTTC. Translating it yields CASSAKDRGYGYTF.

In this sample, this clone turned up a few times. The chain links TRBV29-1 to TRBJ2-3; D is perhaps TRBD2 (6 bases). The length of the CDR3 is 13 residues. The V end was cut by 5 bases, the J end by 0 bases, with 9 bases between. Germline V lookup: CDR1 SQVTM, CDR2 ANQGSEA. The DNA of the CDR3 is TGCAGCGTTTCCCGGGAGAGCACAGATACGCAGTATTTT. This translates into CSVSRESTDTQYF.

This clone was counted only a few times. The V and J genes are TRBV28 and TRBJ2-7, with TRBD2 identical over 8 bases. The trim removed 7 bases at V and 4 bases at J, leaving 9 bases unmatched. Per the germline V gene, CDR1 is MDHEN and CDR2 is SYDVKM. The CDR3 has 14 residues. This chain's CDR3 is CASTPGGGRYEQYF. Here the CDR3 DNA reads TGTGCCAGCACCCCCGGCGGGGGGCGGTACGAGCAGTACTTC.